This T cell receptor (beta chain) was sequenced for a study of blood T cell repertoires in COVID-19. Study summary: There were acute and convalescent COVID-19 samples, and they came from the United States, Italy and Spain. PBMCs, B-cell-depleted T cells, or T cells were the source of the cDNA or gDNA that made up the material.

This clone occurred a few times. In the original processing: Quantification of nucleated cells was approximated via reference gene primer amplification. Measured with immunoSEQ multiplex PCR; TCRdb has only the in-frame clones, and not every one. V and J calls and clone size are those listed in that table; D and trimming were worked out from the DNA. The sample carries 200,000 to 250,000 clones, about nine tenths recorded once. J was trimmed by 2 bases and V by 5 bases; bases with no gene match: 7. This CDR3 has 14 residues. Per germline, CDR1 SGHRS and CDR2 YFSETQ. Participant-given clinical history determined each cohort assignment.

The origin of this receptor is a young woman who had recovered from COVID-19. Sequencing was performed on PBMCs or T cells enriched from blood (not recorded which). This chain connects TRBV5-1 to TRBJ2-7; 7 nucleotides match TRBD2. CDR3 sequence (DNA): TGCGCCAGCAGATATACCGGGACTACCTACGAGCAGTACTTC. This translates into CASRYTGTTYEQYF.